This T cell receptor beta chain was retrieved from a study of T cell responses to AZD1222 COVID-19 vaccine (dated by TCRdb to about 2021). Regarding the research as a whole: AZD1222 recipients whose second dose came at about 4 weeks and those whose second dose came at about 12 weeks were combined into one group, since spike-specific TCR depth and breadth did not differ between the two schedules. TCR sequencing was performed for roughly 250 trial participants, of whom about 200 were given two doses of AZD1222 and 26 were given two doses of MenACWY control vaccine. Enrollment into the trials was organized by age into subgroups of 18-55, 56-69 and 70-plus years, and those subgroups contained roughly 150, 30 and 60 TCR-sequenced participants, respectively.

The CDR3 regions of human TCRbeta chains were analyzed by immunosequencing. The authors' pipeline ran thus. TCRs in the repertoires were compared against a reference library of SARS-CoV-2-specific TCRs that had been generated with the MIRA antigen-specificity platform. Breadth was defined as the fraction of unique TCRs that were SARS-CoV-2-associated, and depth was defined as the fraction of total T cells that were SARS-CoV-2-associated. Using the MIRA data, each spike-specific TCR was assigned both to the spike region to which the TCR was reactive and to a CD4 or CD8 class. Log10-transformed breadth and depth values were compared by one-way ANOVA with Sidak's multiple comparisons tests. TCRdb provides this immuneACCESS table in a form limited to in-frame rearrangements. Some clones are lacking; in checked studies, under half of them reflect an unresolved V gene, and why the rest are absent is not known. V, J and clone size were drawn from that table, and D and trimming were deduced from the DNA. Present in this sample are some 120,000 clones, about 90% of which were seen just once. About 1.6% of the sample comes from the top ten.

The research as a whole found: No day 14 peak-response samples were available, so repertoires were characterized only after the peak T cell response. The whole spike protein was spanned by vaccine-associated CD4 TCRs, and dominant responses were seen in regions 160-218 and 743-854. Nearly half of unique spike-specific TCRs reportedly recognized epitopes outside regions mutated in the B.1.351 and B.1.1.7 variants. In the small 56-69-year group, the increase in depth fell short of significance, most likely because of low power. Only five to seven AZD1222 recipients were SARS-CoV-2 seropositive at baseline, limiting conclusions about previously exposed vaccinees. Most participants were white British and females outnumbered males, and the authors suggested that clonal diversity may have been underestimated. After two AZD1222 doses, both the breadth and the depth of spike-specific TCRs were significantly higher than at day 0 and than in MenACWY recipients.

This sample's time point label indicates: baseline before first vaccination. Vaccinee samples were obtained from the UK trials COV001 and COV002, which included a single-blind randomized controlled phase 2/3 trial of AZD1222 (ChAdOx1 nCoV-19) in healthy adults. For TCRbeta chain sequencing, PBMC samples were collected from trial participants at day 0 and at day 28 after the second dose. Taken from the germline V gene (reference sequence), the CDR1 and CDR2 loops are SEHNR and FQNEAQ. V is shortened by 5 bases, J by 8 bases, and the region joining them spans 15 bases. Reading from cysteine to phenylalanine, the CDR3 counts 14 amino acids. The retained sequence is limited to the CDR3, 42 bases, with the frame set at the first base. Details on this clone: Its antigen remains undetermined. Base qualities are not recorded, but no much larger clone differs from it by a single base.

The sequencing here drew on peripheral blood, taken on day 0 of AZD1222 vaccination. The chain is assembled from TRBV7-9 and TRBJ1-4, with no confidently assigned D gene. The sequence was collected from an adult in good health. The nucleotide sequence is given as TGTGCCAGCAGCCTACGAAATGGGGAGGAAAAACTGTTTTTT. Its protein is CASSLRNGEEKLFF. With all but the CDR3 taken from the reference TRBV7-9 and TRBJ1-4 genes, the full variable domain is: DTGVSQNPRHKITKRGQNVTFRCDPISEHNRLYWYRQTLGQGPEFLTYFQNEAQLEKSRLLSDRFSAERPKGSFSTLEIQRTEQGDSAMYLCASSLRNGEEKLFFGSGTQLSVL.